The 12 T cell receptor beta chains presented below share a single source sample, sequenced in a study of cytomegalovirus exposure and HLA in healthy donors. Here immunoSEQ multiplex PCR was the method, and the copy in TCRdb shows in-frame clones only, minus some. The sample lists over 150,000 clones, 91% occurring once. Sequencing used PBMCs. The receptors were sampled from a woman aged 18-30 years in good health and CMV-seropositive.

The chain uses TRBV30 and TRBJ2-1; TRBD2 matches at 11 bases. This CDR3 has 16 residues. The V gene end was trimmed by 3 bases and the J gene end by 4 bases; junction bases not matched to a gene: 8. Per the germline V gene, CDR1 is GTSNPN and CDR2 is SVGIG (reference sequence). The CDR3 sequence is CAWRWPGLAVYNEQFF. CDR3 in DNA: TGTGCCTGGAGATGGCCGGGACTAGCGGTATACAATGAGCAGTTCTTC.

V is TRBV29-1 and J is TRBJ1-3; 7 nucleotides align to TRBD1. Losses at the gene ends were 4 bases for V and 4 bases for J; bases not matched to a gene: 4. The germline CDR1 and CDR2 sequences are SQVTM and ANQGSEA. The CDR3 has 13 residues. CDR3 nucleotide sequence: TGCAGCGTTGGCAGGGGGGTCGGAAACACCATATATTTT. It is translated as CSVGRGVGNTIYF.

This sequence joins TRBV19 and TRBJ1-2; no clear D. V dropped 5 bases and J dropped 9 bases, with 10 bases sitting between them. Germline assignment: CDR1 LNHDA and CDR2 SQIVND (reference sequence). The CDR3 totals 11 residues. This chain's CDR3 is CASSAYERYTF. CDR3 nucleotide sequence: TGTGCCAGTAGTGCCTACGAGCGCTACACCTTC.

The J gene is TRBJ2-2, the V gene TRBV10-3; no clear D gene. The CDR3 length is 13 residues. V lost 11 bases and J 6 bases, leaving 16 bases between the germline ends. The germline CDR1 and CDR2 sequences are ENHRY and SYGVKD. CDR3 in amino acids: CAVSLVGSGELFF. The CDR3 nucleotides are TGTGCCGTATCCCTAGTAGGTTCCGGGGAGCTGTTTTTT.

The chain uses TRBV27 and TRBJ1-2; D perhaps matches TRBD1 (6 bases). This CDR3 is 14 amino acids long. Trimming stripped 5 bases from V and 6 bases from J, with 16 bases between. Germline CDR1 is MNHEY and CDR2 is SMNVEV (reference sequence). Here the CDR3 reads CASSETGFRDGYTF. As DNA, the CDR3 is TGTGCCAGCAGTGAAACAGGGTTTAGGGATGGCTACACCTTC.

The chain joins TRBV6-4 to TRBJ2-7; maybe TRBD2 (5 bases). The CDR3 sequence is 17 residues long. Trimming left V 2 bases short and J 5 bases short, with 22 bases between. Germline loops: CDR1 MRHNA, CDR2 SNTAGT. The DNA of the CDR3 is TGTGCCAGCAGTGACGCCCAACCAACCAAAACTAGGGACGAGCAGTACTTC. It codes for CASSDAQPTKTRDEQYF.

This chain connects TRBV7-9 to TRBJ2-2; 11 bases are a match to TRBD1. This CDR3 comprises 16 residues. Trimming at V came to 4 bases and at J to 6 bases, leaving 7 bases not matched to a gene. Looked up from germline, CDR1 is SEHNR and CDR2 is FQNEAQ (reference sequence). CDR3 DNA sequence: TGTGCCAGCAGCTCAACCGGGACAGGGGGATCCGGGGAGCTGTTTTTT. Translation: CASSSTGTGGSGELFF.

The rearrangement links TRBV7-9 to TRBJ2-1; 11 positions agree with TRBD2. After removal of 5 bases from V and 5 bases from J, the junction contained 5 bases not matched to a gene. Germline-derived CDR1 and CDR2 are SEHNR and FQNEAQ (reference sequence). The CDR3 is 15 residues long. For the CDR3, the DNA is TGTGCCAGCAGCCTACAGGGACTAGCGGACAATGAGCAGTTCTTC. Its translation: CASSLQGLADNEQFF.

The CDR3 DNA reads TGCGCCAGCAGAAAGTCCCCATTGGACAGGGACTATGGCTACACCTTC. Translating it yields CASRKSPLDRDYGYTF. The rearrangement joins TRBV5-1 to TRBJ1-2; 8 bases map to TRBD1. V was clipped by 5 bases and J by 3 bases; unmatched bases: 12. Germline V gene data show CDR1 as SGHRS and CDR2 as YFSETQ. CDR3 length: 16 amino acids.

The rearrangement joins TRBV27 to TRBJ2-2; D possibly corresponds to TRBD1 (6 bases). The CDR3 loop spans 14 amino acids. In germline, CDR1 is MNHEY, CDR2 SMNVEV (reference sequence). Trimming cost V 5 bases and J 1 base, with 8 bases left between them. The CDR3 DNA reads as TGTGCCAGCAGTCTGACAGGGAACACCGGGGAGCTGTTTTTT. Amino acids: CASSLTGNTGELFF.

This chain links TRBV2 with TRBJ2-7, with 12 bases fitting TRBD2. This CDR3 has 14 residues. Germline CDR1 SNHLY, CDR2 FYNNEI. V dropped 4 bases and J dropped 6; count of bases not matched to a gene: 4. CDR3 coding DNA: TGTGCCAGCAGTGGGGCTAGCGGGAGGGGCGAGCAGTACTTC. This translates into CASSGASGRGEQYF.

This chain links TRBV15 with TRBJ1-1; 7 bases map to TRBD1. CDR1 LNHNV and CDR2 YYDKDF come from the germline V gene (reference sequence). The CDR3 spans 16 residues. V lost 1 base, J lost 3 bases, and 8 bases stayed unmatched. The DNA of the CDR3 is TGTGCCACCAGCAGAGTGCCCCCCAGGGGGTACACTGAAGCTTTCTTT. Translated, it gives CATSRVPPRGYTEAFF.